The TCR beta chain under discussion was sequenced for a study of CD8+ T cells in alopecia areata. With 2 bases removed from V and 0 bases from J, the gap between germline ends came to 8 bases. Germline assignment: CDR1 MNHEY and CDR2 SMNVEV (reference sequence). The CDR3 covers 14 residues. Researchers took lesional scalp punch biopsies and peripheral blood from people who were alopecia areata patients. Isolation of CD4+ and CD8+ T cells from PBMCs was achieved by sorting. To note about this clone: Its specificity is not known.

Regarding the study as a whole: Clonality exceeded that of normal scalp in lesional scalp, most notably in alopecia totalis/universalis. Whereas mice showed it more clearly, TCR sharing across patients was murkier, possibly because of HLA.

Reverse transcription of extracted RNA yielded cDNA, which provided the sequencing template. Measured with immunoSEQ multiplex PCR; TCRdb has only the in-frame clones, and not every one. This repertoire shows roughly 25,000 clones, approximately 52% found once; its top ten account for under 35%. The J gene is TRBJ2-7, the V gene TRBV27; weak D call: TRBD2 (5 bases). The TCR originated in a human donor with alopecia areata. The sample comprised NKG2D-high CD8+ T cells sorted from blood. The CDR3 loop is CASSLKGSSYEQYF. CDR3 sequence (DNA): TGTGCCAGCAGTTTAAAAGGGAGCTCCTACGAGCAGTACTTC.